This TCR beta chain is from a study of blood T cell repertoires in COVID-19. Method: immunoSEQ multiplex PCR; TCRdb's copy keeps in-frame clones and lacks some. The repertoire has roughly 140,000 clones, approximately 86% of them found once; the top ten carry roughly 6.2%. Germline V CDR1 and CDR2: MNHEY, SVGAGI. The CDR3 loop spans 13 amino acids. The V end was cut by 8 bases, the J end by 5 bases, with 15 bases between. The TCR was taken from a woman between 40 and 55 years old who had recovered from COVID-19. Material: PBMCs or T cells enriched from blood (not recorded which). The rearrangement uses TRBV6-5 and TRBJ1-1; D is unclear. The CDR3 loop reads CASLAGGYTEAFF. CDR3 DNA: TGTGCCAGCCTTGCTGGAGGGTATACTGAAGCTTTCTTT.